This entry lists 14 T cell receptor beta chains sequenced from one sample in a study of T cell changes during pregnancy in multiple sclerosis. Method: immunoSEQ multiplex PCR; TCRdb's copy keeps in-frame clones and lacks some. The data contain around 70,000 clones, almost 95% of them singletons. The sequencing here drew on peripheral blood, taken before pregnancy. These receptors all stem from a female donor with multiple sclerosis, enrolled in a pregnancy study.

The chain joins TRBV11-2 to TRBJ2-1, with 9 bases fitting TRBD2. The germline V gene encodes CDR1 SGHAT and CDR2 FQNNGV. The V segment lost 1 base and the J segment 7 bases; nucleotides outside the gene matches: 5. This CDR3 contains 15 residues. CDR3 in DNA: TGTGCCAGCAGCTTAGGACTAGCGGAAGGGAATGAGCAGTTCTTC. This codes for CASSLGLAEGNEQFF.

This clone appeared a single time. This chain uses TRBV28 with TRBJ2-5, with 12 bases matching TRBD1. The V gene's germline CDR1 is MDHEN and CDR2 SYDVKM. CDR3 size: 16 residues. The V gene end was trimmed by 4 bases and the J gene end by 3 bases; junction bases not matched to a gene: 6. DNA of the CDR3: TGTGCCAGCAGTTACATGGGACAGGGGGCAAAAGAGACCCAGTACTTC. It specifies CASSYMGQGAKETQYF.

The chain couples TRBV28 to TRBJ2-3; 7 nucleotides agree with TRBD2. The germline CDR1 and CDR2 sequences are MDHEN and SYDVKM. This CDR3 comprises 15 residues. The junction had 12 bases not matched to a gene; V was cut back by 8 bases and J by 4 bases. Written as DNA, the CDR3 is TGTGCCAGCGTTGGCCGGACTAGGGTCGCAGATACGCAGTATTTT. This gives the protein CASVGRTRVADTQYF.

This clone is a singleton in its sample. The chain has TRBV25-1 and TRBJ2-3; D is possibly TRBD2 (6 bases). With 3 bases removed from V and 5 bases from J, the gap between germline ends came to 18 bases. From germline, CDR1 is MGHDK and CDR2 SYGVNS. The CDR3 contains 16 residues. The CDR3 spells CASSDRRGREEDTQYF. In DNA form, the CDR3 reads TGTGCCAGCAGTGACCGTAGGGGCAGGGAGGAAGATACGCAGTATTTT. The complete variable domain, with remaining parts taken from reference TRBV25-1 and TRBJ2-3, reads EADIYQTPRYLVIGTGKKITLECSQTMGHDKMYWYQQDPGMELHLIHYSYGVNSTEKGDLSSESTVSRIRTEHFPLTLESARPSHTSQYLCASSDRRGREEDTQYFGPGTRLTVL.

The rearrangement uses TRBV4-1 and TRBJ2-7, with D unclear. CDR3 length: 14 amino acids. V lost 0 bases and J lost 3, with 9 bases in between. The germline gives CDR1 MGHRA, CDR2 YSYEKL. CDR3 region: CASSQDIWSYEQYF. CDR3 in DNA: TGCGCCAGCAGCCAAGATATTTGGAGCTACGAGCAGTACTTC.

The genes are TRBV4-1 and TRBJ2-7; 12 nucleotides line up with TRBD2. The V and J ends lost 1 base and 6 bases, in that order; junction bases with no gene match: 4. In germline, CDR1 is MGHRA, CDR2 YSYEKL. There are 15 residues in the CDR3. DNA for the CDR3: TGCGCCAGCAGCCAAGCTAGCGGGAGGGCCTCCGAGCAGTACTTC. Translation gives CASSQASGRASEQYF.

This chain links TRBV7-3 with TRBJ2-5; 11 positions match TRBD2. The CDR3 length is 14 residues. Germline V gene data show CDR1 as SGHTA and CDR2 as FQGTGA. Trimming removed 5 bases from V and 4 bases from J; junction bases left unmatched: 3. CDR3 nucleotides: TGTGCCAGCAGCCCAGGACTAGCGGGAGAGACCCAGTACTTC. Residues: CASSPGLAGETQYF.

This clone showed up just a few times. V usage is TRBV5-1 and J usage is TRBJ1-2; the match to TRBD1 covers 8 bases. Per the germline V gene, CDR1 is SGHRS and CDR2 is YFSETQ. CDR3 length: 14 amino acids. Trimming took 0 bases from V and 7 from J; bases not matched to a gene: 5. CDR3 sequence reads: CASSLAGTGGGYTF. In nucleotides, the CDR3 is TGCGCCAGCAGCTTGGCCGGGACAGGAGGTGGCTACACCTTC.

The chain links TRBV7-9 to TRBJ2-4; the D gene is possibly TRBD2 (6 bases). V gave up 1 base and J gave up 14 bases, with 12 bases separating them. Germline V gene lookup returns CDR1 SEHNR and CDR2 FQNEAQ (reference sequence). There are 12 residues in the CDR3. As DNA, the CDR3 is TGTGCCAGCAGCTTAGACGGGGGTCCGGAGTACTTC. The encoded protein is CASSLDGGPEYF.

The gene calls are TRBV27 and TRBJ2-2, with 8 bases that match TRBD2. J gave up 3 bases and V 7 bases, and 10 bases lay outside the gene matches. The CDR3 runs 16 residues. Germline values: CDR1 MNHEY, CDR2 SMNVEV (reference sequence). This chain's CDR3 is CASTSLAGTYTGELFF. The CDR3 DNA follows: TGTGCCAGCACGTCTTTAGCGGGAACCTACACCGGGGAGCTGTTTTTT.

This chain links TRBV30 with TRBJ1-3, with D unclear. Trimming took 5 bases from V and 0 from J, leaving 8 bases between them. The germline gives CDR1 GTSNPN, CDR2 SVGIG (reference sequence). This CDR3 comprises 13 residues. The CDR3, as DNA: TGTGCCTGGTCCACTAGCTCTGGAAACACCATATATTTT. Translation gives CAWSTSSGNTIYF.

This chain uses TRBV5-4 with TRBJ2-6, with D unresolved. The CDR3 totals 13 residues. With 2 bases removed from V and 4 bases from J, the gap between germline ends came to 4 bases. Germline V CDR1 and CDR2: SGHNT, YYREEE (reference sequence). The CDR3 region is CASSFRGANVLTF. DNA for the CDR3: TGTGCCAGCAGCTTTCGGGGGGCCAACGTCCTGACTTTC.

CDR3 nucleotides: TGTGCCAGCAACGACGGAGGGGCGGAAGAAAAACTGTTTTTT. It codes for CASNDGGAEEKLFF. V usage is TRBV2 and J usage is TRBJ1-4; a weak D match, TRBD1 (5 bases). CDR1 and CDR2 from the germline V gene are SNHLY and FYNNEI. This CDR3 spans 14 amino acids. V was pared by 7 bases and J by 8 bases, with 17 bases between.

The chain combines TRBV14 with TRBJ2-5, with 8 bases aligning to TRBD1. The CDR3 totals 16 residues. Germline V gene sequence: CDR1 SGHDN, CDR2 FVKESK. With 3 bases clipped from V and 1 base from J, the junction kept 7 bases outside the gene matches. As DNA, the CDR3 is TGTGCCAGCAGCCATTATGGGACAGGCTTCCAAGAGACCCAGTACTTC. Encoded protein: CASSHYGTGFQETQYF.